Here is one T cell receptor beta chain with its context. It has no known antigen specificity. No much larger clone exists at a distance of one base, and base qualities are not known. This sample was taken from a study of blood T cells in healthy people across ages (dated by TCRdb to between 2015 and 2017). For context, the study as a whole: In model experiments, roughly one uniquely barcoded TCR beta cDNA molecule per two T cells was captured by template switching. Two additional independent replicas of 1 million unique cDNA reads from the same blood draw were analyzed for two donors (one aged 18 to 29 and one aged 80 or older). The donors were divided into four age groups: young (average around 16 years), middle-aged (roughly 40), aged (roughly 66) and long-lived (nearly 85). To avoid experimental bias, donors of different ages were randomly spread across the sequencing lanes. The study measured age-related changes in TCR beta repertoire diversity using deep sequencing normalized with unique cDNA molecular identifiers. Findings and caveats that apply to the study as a whole: Because donor CMV infection status was unknown, age-related changes in expanded clonotypes were potentially confounded. There was a strong correlation between observed TCR beta diversity and the percentage of naive T cells measured by flow cytometry. As age increased, observed TCR beta diversity per million T cells dropped in a roughly linear way, and a significant reduction was already evident by age around 41. Compared with the aged group, the long-lived group had more naive CD4+ T cells, fewer expanded clones and increased TCR diversity, suggesting age selection. Because profiling used bulk unsorted PBMCs, naive and antigen-experienced compartments could not be compared conclusively. Estimates of total diversity based on one million sequenced T cells were regarded as lower bounds and as underestimates.

The donors were about 40 Caucasian individuals from Russia, aged roughly 6 to 100 years, who were systemically healthy. Each donor gave ten milliliters of peripheral blood, collected into EDTA-treated Vacutainer tubes. Ficoll-Paque density-gradient centrifugation was used to isolate PBMCs, with at least 6 million obtained per sample. Total RNA, at least 5.5 micrograms per sample, was extracted from PBMCs with Trizol reagent. Naive CD45RAhigh/CD27high T cell percentages were measured by flow cytometry on a PBMC aliquot from every donor. The library was prepared using 5' RACE. The data were produced on an Illumina HiSeq 2500. A second PCR of about 6 to 12 cycles was performed with a sample-barcoded 5' primer and a J-beta primer mix. A unique molecular identifier was introduced onto each TCR beta cDNA molecule by a template-switch 5' adaptor carrying 12 random nucleotides. Each sample yielded at least 2.5 million CDR3-containing paired-end reads. The Mint cDNA synthesis kit, primed by a TRBC-specific oligonucleotide, was used to synthesize first-strand cDNA from all RNA. Following uracil-DNA glycosylase treatment, a first 18-cycle PCR with universal primers M1SS and BC2_uni_R was performed on all cDNA. As for how the authors treated the data: For normalization, 1 million high-quality reads, each with a distinct molecular identifier, were randomly selected from each sample. Instead of being binned into consensus sequences, reads that shared molecular identifiers were thrown out. MiTCR, run with a Q25 quality threshold and the strictest error-elimination algorithm, handled CDR3 identification, clonotype clustering and error correction. A nonparametric unseen species model with Euler transformation was used to estimate lower-bound total TCR beta diversity. TCRdb trimmed the raw reads at Q25, called clones with MiXCR and kept productive beta chains. CDR3 protein duplicates are merged, each entry listing the most common genes and DNA. The V and J calls come from TCRdb's annotation, not from the publication. The sample data list some 700,000 distinct CDR3 sequences, and 43% of these were observed just once. 20% of the sample is held by the ten biggest clonotypes.

In the germline V gene (reference sequence), CDR1 corresponds to LNHNV and CDR2 to YYDKDF. The CDR3 runs 14 residues from the cysteine to the phenylalanine. The CDR3 DNA has 42 bases and is translated from base 1. V trim: 7 bases; J trim: 4 bases; unmatched bases: 6. The TCR originated in a woman aged 55-70 years in good health. Sequenced: blood. Here the chain combines TRBV15 and TRBJ2-3, with 9 bases matching TRBD1. The DNA sequence is TGTGCCACCATCCGGGACAGGGTTCCAGATACGCAGTATTTT. Its protein product is CATIRDRVPDTQYF.